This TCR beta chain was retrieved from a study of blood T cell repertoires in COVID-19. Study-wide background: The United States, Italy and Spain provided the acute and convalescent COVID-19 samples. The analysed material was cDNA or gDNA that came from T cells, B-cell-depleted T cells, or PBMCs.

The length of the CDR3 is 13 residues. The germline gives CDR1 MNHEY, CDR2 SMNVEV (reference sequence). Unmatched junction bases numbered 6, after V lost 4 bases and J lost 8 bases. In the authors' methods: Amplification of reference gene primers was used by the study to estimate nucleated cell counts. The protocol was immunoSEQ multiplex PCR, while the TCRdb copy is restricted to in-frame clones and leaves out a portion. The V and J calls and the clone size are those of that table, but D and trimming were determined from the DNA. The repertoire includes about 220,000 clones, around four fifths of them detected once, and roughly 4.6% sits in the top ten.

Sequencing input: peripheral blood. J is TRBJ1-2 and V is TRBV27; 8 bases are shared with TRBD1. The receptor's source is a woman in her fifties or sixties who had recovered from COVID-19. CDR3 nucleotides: TGTGCCAGCAGTTCCTGGGACAGGACAGGCTACACCTTC. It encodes CASSSWDRTGYTF.